A selection of T cell receptor beta chains follows, all from one sample in a study of OX40 agonist ivuxolimab in advanced cancers. Repertoires were generated with immunoSEQ multiplex PCR, while TCRdb's copy carries only in-frame clones and drops some. The table records 85,000 or so clones, 80% to 90% of them present only once. The sample here was CD4+ or CD8+ T cells sorted from blood, taken in a trial of the OX40 agonist ivuxolimab. Receptors originate from an adult with an advanced solid tumor such as melanoma, head and neck, liver or kidney cancer. Each CDR3 is given with its conserved first and last residue. Each record gives: CDR3 length, clone size, D gene, J gene, V gene, CDR3 protein, CDR3 DNA. D genes are given only for firm matches. Some rows have no size entry. The others give once, few or many, or a class for an expanded clone.

12	-	-	TRBJ1-1	TRBV6-1	CASTSMNTEAFF	TGTGCCAGCACGAGCATGAACACTGAAGCTTTCTTT
12	few	-	TRBJ1-6	TRBV9	CASSVDLSPLHF	TGTGCCAGCAGCGTAGACCTTTCACCCCTCCACTTT
14	-	-	TRBJ2-3	TRBV7-3	CASSPAGATDTQYF	TGTGCCAGCAGCCCTGCCGGAGCCACAGATACGCAGTATTTT
15	-	TRBD1	TRBJ1-1	TRBV9	CASSRRTGRNTEAFF	TGTGCCAGCAGCAGGCGGACAGGGCGGAACACTGAAGCTTTCTTT
15	-	TRBD1	TRBJ2-3	TRBV4-2	CASSQEGQGTDTQYF	TGTGCCAGCAGCCAGGAAGGACAGGGCACAGATACGCAGTATTTT
13	-	-	TRBJ1-2	TRBV2	CASSEAGTRGYTF	TGTGCCAGCAGTGAAGCGGGGACGCGCGGCTACACCTTC
12	-	-	TRBJ2-7	TRBV6-5	CASSYTPAEQYF	TGTGCCAGCAGTTACACCCCAGCCGAGCAGTACTTC
16	-	TRBD1	TRBJ2-3	TRBV4-3	CASSPQGAANTDTQYF	TGCGCCAGCAGCCCTCAGGGGGCCGCAAACACAGATACGCAGTATTTT
15	-	TRBD1	TRBJ1-4	TRBV5-4	CASSPRGQTNEKLFF	TGTGCCAGCAGCCCGCGGGGACAGACTAATGAAAAACTGTTTTTT
14	-	TRBD1	TRBJ2-5	TRBV5-1	CASSLTGDQETQYF	TGCGCCAGCAGCTTAACAGGGGACCAAGAGACCCAGTACTTC
14	once	TRBD1	TRBJ1-6	TRBV5-4	CASSFQGDYSPLHF	TGTGCCAGCAGCTTTCAGGGGGATTATTCACCCCTCCACTTT
14	-	-	TRBJ2-7	TRBV18	CASSPQGFGNEQYF	TGTGCCAGCTCACCCCAGGGTTTCGGGAACGAGCAGTACTTC
16	-	TRBD2	TRBJ2-2	TRBV5-6	CASSSHGLVRTGELFF	TGTGCCAGCAGCTCCCACGGACTAGTTAGGACCGGGGAGCTGTTTTTT
15	-	-	TRBJ2-2	TRBV6-6	CASRFGGANTGELFF	TGTGCCAGCAGATTCGGGGGCGCGAACACCGGGGAGCTGTTTTTT
15	-	TRBD1	TRBJ1-2	TRBV6-5	CASSYSQQGSYGYTF	TGTGCCAGCAGTTACTCACAACAGGGGTCCTATGGCTACACCTTC
15	-	TRBD1	TRBJ2-5	TRBV7-2	CASSLVGTGQETQYF	TGTGCCAGCAGCTTAGTAGGGACAGGGCAAGAGACCCAGTACTTC
15	-	-	TRBJ1-3	TRBV6-6	CASRDPGTPGNTIYF	TGTGCCAGCAGGGACCCCGGGACCCCCGGAAACACCATATATTTT
16	-	-	TRBJ2-7	TRBV21-1	CASTPPVLPSSYEQYF	TGTGCCAGCACCCCCCCCGTTCTCCCTAGCTCCTACGAGCAGTACTTC
13	-	-	TRBJ1-1	TRBV29-1	CSVSGGSGTEAFF	TGCAGCGTTTCGGGGGGCTCGGGGACTGAAGCTTTCTTT
15	-	-	TRBJ2-5	TRBV6-1	CASSVMRGAEETQYF	TGTGCCAGCAGTGTCATGAGGGGGGCTGAAGAGACCCAGTACTTC
16	-	-	TRBJ1-4	TRBV6-5	CASSYALGVKGEKLFF	TGTGCCAGCAGTTACGCCCTTGGGGTTAAGGGTGAAAAACTGTTTTTT
14	-	-	TRBJ1-1	TRBV19	CASNRGETDGEAFF	TGTGCCAGTAACCGTGGGGAAACAGACGGTGAAGCTTTCTTT
13	-	TRBD1	TRBJ1-1	TRBV5-6	CASSLDRGPEAFF	TGTGCCAGCAGCCTGGACAGGGGGCCTGAAGCTTTCTTT
15	-	-	TRBJ1-2	TRBV5-5	CASSLGQGPYYGYTF	TGTGCCAGCAGCCTAGGCCAGGGCCCTTACTATGGCTACACCTTC
12	few	-	TRBJ2-7	TRBV29-1	CSGMTDLYEQYF	TGCAGCGGCATGACAGACCTGTACGAGCAGTACTTC
15	-	-	TRBJ2-5	TRBV7-2	CASSRSGGPQETQYF	TGTGCCAGCAGCCGCAGTGGGGGGCCCCAAGAGACCCAGTACTTC
14	-	TRBD2	TRBJ2-3	TRBV5-1	CASSFGTSLDTQYF	TGCGCCAGCAGCTTCGGGACTAGCCTAGATACGCAGTATTTT
12	-	-	TRBJ2-4	TRBV28	CASSLAENIQYF	TGTGCCAGCAGTTTAGCAGAGAACATTCAGTACTTC
15	-	-	TRBJ2-2	TRBV30	CAWSTKASFTGELFF	TGTGCCTGGAGTACAAAAGCCAGTTTTACCGGGGAGCTGTTTTTT
13	-	-	TRBJ1-2	TRBV28	CASRSIWGQGYTF	TGTGCCAGCAGAAGCATTTGGGGGCAGGGCTACACCTTC
17	-	TRBD1	TRBJ2-1	TRBV28	CASSPPPGQGAYNEQFF	TGTGCCAGCAGTCCCCCACCGGGACAGGGGGCCTACAATGAGCAGTTCTTC
14	many	-	TRBJ1-5	TRBV7-9	CASSGFPENQPQHF	TGTGCCAGCAGCGGCTTCCCAGAGAATCAGCCCCAGCATTTT
13	-	-	TRBJ2-4	TRBV6-5	CASSSKAKNIQYF	TGTGCCAGCAGTTCCAAGGCTAAAAACATTCAGTACTTC
14	-	-	TRBJ1-1	TRBV7-9	CASSLWAQNTEAFF	TGTGCCAGCAGCTTATGGGCCCAGAACACTGAAGCTTTCTTT
14	-	TRBD1	TRBJ2-5	TRBV5-1	CASSLLGQQETQYF	TGCGCCAGCAGCTTGTTGGGACAGCAAGAGACCCAGTACTTC
15	once	-	TRBJ1-1	TRBV2	CASSEALRENTEAFF	TGTGCCAGCAGTGAAGCGCTTCGGGAGAACACTGAAGCTTTCTTT
14	-	TRBD1	TRBJ1-2	TRBV6-5	CASLLTGTGKGYTF	TGTGCCAGCCTACTAACCGGGACAGGGAAAGGCTACACCTTC
16	-	-	TRBJ1-1	TRBV4-3	CASSQDPILRNTEAFF	TGCGCCAGCAGCCAAGATCCGATCCTAAGGAACACTGAAGCTTTCTTT
15	-	TRBD1	TRBJ2-7	TRBV28	CAAGSTGGSSYEQYF	TGTGCCGCAGGCTCAACAGGGGGGAGCTCCTACGAGCAGTACTTC
14	-	-	TRBJ1-1	TRBV9	CASSGGASNTEAFF	TGTGCCAGCAGCGGCGGGGCCTCGAACACTGAAGCTTTCTTT
14	-	TRBD2	TRBJ2-7	TRBV14	CASSHGLAGREQYF	TGTGCCAGCAGCCATGGACTAGCGGGGCGGGAGCAGTACTTC
14	-	TRBD2	TRBJ2-1	TRBV19	CASSISGGAHEQFF	TGTGCCAGTAGTATAAGCGGGGGGGCGCATGAGCAGTTCTTC
14	once	TRBD1	TRBJ1-4	TRBV30	CAWSGQGLNEKLFF	TGTGCCTGGAGTGGACAGGGACTAAATGAAAAACTGTTTTTT
11	-	-	TRBJ2-5	TRBV7-3	CASSLDETQYF	TGTGCCAGCAGCTTGGATGAGACCCAGTACTTC
12	-	-	TRBJ2-1	TRBV23-1	CASSPLPNEQFF	TGCGCCAGCAGCCCCTTACCCAATGAGCAGTTCTTC
15	-	TRBD1	TRBJ2-5	TRBV28	CASRGDRGYQETQYF	TGTGCCAGCAGGGGGGACAGGGGGTACCAAGAGACCCAGTACTTC
12	-	-	TRBJ1-6	TRBV5-6	CASSLPLSPLHF	TGTGCCAGCAGCTTGCCCCTTTCACCCCTCCACTTT
15	-	-	TRBJ1-2	TRBV7-3	CASSSSTRVLYGYTF	TGTGCCAGCAGCTCCTCTACGAGGGTTCTCTATGGCTACACCTTC
13	-	-	TRBJ1-2	TRBV5-6	CASSLPANYGYTF	TGTGCCAGCAGCTTGCCGGCTAACTATGGCTACACCTTC
14	-	-	TRBJ1-3	TRBV5-8	CASSLETVPNTIYF	TGTGCCAGCAGCTTGGAGACAGTTCCGAACACCATATATTTT
18	-	-	TRBJ1-2	TRBV28	CASSPPTGKKRANYGYTF	TGTGCCAGCAGTCCCCCCACGGGAAAGAAACGCGCTAACTATGGCTACACCTTC
14	-	-	TRBJ1-4	TRBV28	CASSKQGNNEKLFF	TGTGCCAGCAGTAAACAGGGTAATAATGAAAAACTGTTTTTT
15	-	-	TRBJ1-6	TRBV6-5	CASSWGGAPGSPLHF	TGTGCCAGCAGTTGGGGTGGTGCCCCGGGTTCACCCCTCCACTTT
14	-	-	TRBJ1-5	TRBV21-1	CARKTGGDNQPQHF	TGTGCCCGAAAAACGGGAGGTGACAATCAGCCCCAGCATTTT
14	-	TRBD1	TRBJ2-7	TRBV27	CASSSGGRSYEQYF	TGTGCCAGCAGTTCAGGGGGACGTTCCTACGAGCAGTACTTC
11	once	-	TRBJ2-2	TRBV7-9	CASSFWGELFF	TGTGCCAGCAGCTTTTGGGGGGAGCTGTTTTTT
14	once	-	TRBJ1-2	TRBV28	CASTRGTANYGYTF	TGTGCCAGCACCCGAGGGACGGCTAACTATGGCTACACCTTC
12	once	-	TRBJ2-5	TRBV5-6	CASSYTAGTQYF	TGTGCCAGCAGTTACACCGCCGGGACCCAGTACTTC
16	-	-	TRBJ2-1	TRBV19	CASSPWDGSSYNEQFF	TGTGCCAGTAGTCCCTGGGACGGGAGCTCCTACAATGAGCAGTTCTTC